The 15 T cell receptor beta chains listed next were all sequenced from one sample in a study of cytomegalovirus exposure and HLA in healthy donors. Vbeta (60) and Jbeta (13) primers were used in the PCR. TCRdb's copy holds only in-frame clones and misses some; the assay was immunoSEQ multiplex PCR. The sample shows about 140,000 clones, 65% to 90% of them seen only once. Sequencing was done on a sample of PBMCs. The origin of the receptors is a female donor in good health and CMV-seronegative.

The rearrangement links TRBV27 to TRBJ2-5; D is ambiguous. The CDR3 consists of 14 residues. With 5 bases removed from V and 5 bases from J, the gap between germline ends came to 15 bases. Germline CDR1 reads MNHEY; CDR2 reads SMNVEV (reference sequence). CDR3 residues: CASSQGEAWETQYF. Here the CDR3 DNA reads TGTGCCAGCAGTCAAGGAGAAGCATGGGAGACCCAGTACTTC.

The V gene is TRBV29-1, the J gene TRBJ1-3; a weak D match, TRBD1 (6 bases). Trimming took 4 bases from V and 2 from J, leaving 12 bases between them. CDR3 length equals 14 residues. Germline V lookup: CDR1 SQVTM, CDR2 ANQGSEA. The CDR3 is CSVALTGTGNTIYF. For the CDR3, the DNA is TGCAGCGTTGCCCTGACAGGAACTGGAAACACCATATATTTT.

This clone was observed a few times. This chain joins TRBV18 and TRBJ1-5; TRBD1 is a possible D gene (5 bases). Trimming shortened V by 3 bases and J by 4 bases, and 7 bases separated the two germline ends. CDR3 size: 13 residues. Germline V CDR1 and CDR2: KGHSH, LQKENI. CDR3 amino acids: CASSPGGNQPQHF. The CDR3 bases are TGTGCCAGCTCACCGGGGGGAAATCAGCCCCAGCATTTT.

This sequence joins TRBV19 and TRBJ1-1; no clear D. Germline CDR1 LNHDA, CDR2 SQIVND (reference sequence). The CDR3 consists of 14 residues. V dropped 5 bases and J dropped 0 bases, with 10 bases sitting between them. In nucleotides, the CDR3 is TGTGCCAGTAGTGCGGGCCTTATGAACACTGAAGCTTTCTTT. This translates into CASSAGLMNTEAFF.

V and J are TRBV5-4 and TRBJ2-5, with 11 bases that match TRBD2. CDR3 length equals 15 residues. Germline CDR1 SGHNT, CDR2 YYREEE (reference sequence). V was pared by 4 bases and J by 2 bases, with 4 bases of the junction left unmatched. This CDR3 reads CASSPSGRTQETQYF. The CDR3 region has the DNA TGTGCCAGCAGCCCTAGCGGGAGGACACAAGAGACCCAGTACTTC. Supplemented by reference TRBV5-4 and TRBJ2-5, the full variable domain reads ETGVTQSPTHLIKTRGQQVTLRCSSQSGHNTVSWYQQALGQGPQFIFQYYREEENGRGNFPPRFSGLQFPNYSSELNVNALELDDSALYLCASSPSGRTQETQYFGPGTRLLVL.

This clone was counted between two and nine times. This chain uses TRBV6-1 with TRBJ2-7; 8 nucleotides line up with TRBD1. The V gene end was trimmed by 0 bases and the J gene end by 2 bases; junction bases not matched to a gene: 9. Germline V CDR1 and CDR2: MNHNS, SASEGT. The CDR3 runs 17 residues. The CDR3 nucleotides are TGTGCCAGCAGTGAAGCGCTTAGGACAGGGCCCACCTACGAGCAGTACTTC. Amino acids: CASSEALRTGPTYEQYF.

The V call is TRBV6-5, the J call TRBJ2-7, with a tentative D call TRBD1 (5 bases). This CDR3 has 16 amino acids. Germline CDR1 MNHEY, CDR2 SVGAGI. Trimming removed 0 bases from V and 6 bases from J, with 18 bases in between. The CDR3 protein is CASSYSSGNFLTEQYF. In DNA form, the CDR3 reads TGTGCCAGCAGTTACTCTTCAGGGAATTTCCTTACCGAGCAGTACTTC.

This clone occurred a few times. The chain has TRBV10-3 and TRBJ1-2, with D possibly matching TRBD1 (5 bases). The ends were cut back, 3 bases at V and 5 bases at J, with 13 bases in the middle. CDR1 ENHRY and CDR2 SYGVKD come from the germline V gene. The CDR3 covers 14 residues. The CDR3 bases are TGTGCCATCAGTGAACGGCAGGGAGGGTATGGCTACACCTTC. Encoded protein: CAISERQGGYGYTF.

The chain carries TRBV28 and TRBJ1-2; D gene unclear. Germline V lookup: CDR1 MDHEN, CDR2 SYDVKM. The CDR3 contains 14 residues. V lost 4 bases to trimming and J lost 0 bases, with 9 bases between them. This CDR3 is CASSSTRANYGYTF. Written as DNA, the CDR3 is TGTGCCAGCAGTTCGACTAGAGCTAACTATGGCTACACCTTC.

V is TRBV9 and J is TRBJ1-2; 7 bases line up with TRBD1. Germline CDR1 reads SGDLS; CDR2 reads YYNGEE. This CDR3 comprises 13 residues. J lost 8 bases, V lost 3 bases, and 7 bases had no gene match. CDR3 sequence reads: CASSDYRGWGYTF. Here the CDR3 DNA reads TGTGCCAGCAGCGACTACAGGGGTTGGGGCTACACCTTC.

Details on this clone: Additional DNA sequences in this sample encode the identical CDR3. The rearrangement uses TRBV30 and TRBJ2-7, with TRBD2 identical over 9 bases. CDR3 length: 13 residues. The trim removed 3 bases at V and 2 bases at J, leaving 2 bases unmatched. Per germline, CDR1 GTSNPN and CDR2 SVGIG (reference sequence). CDR3 region: CAWRTSGAYEQYF. Here the CDR3 DNA reads TGTGCCTGGAGGACTAGCGGAGCCTACGAGCAGTACTTC.

This clone was counted only a few times. The rearrangement uses TRBV5-1 and TRBJ2-7, with a weak D call TRBD2 (5 bases). V shed 1 base and J shed 0 bases, with 11 bases lying between them. From germline, CDR1 is SGHRS and CDR2 YFSETQ. CDR3 size: 15 residues. This CDR3 reads CASSLFAGFSYEQYF. The CDR3 nucleotides are TGCGCCAGCAGCTTGTTTGCGGGTTTCTCCTACGAGCAGTACTTC. The full variable domain, with the rest looked up from reference TRBV5-1 and TRBJ2-7, is KAGVTQTPRYLIKTRGQQVTLSCSPISGHRSVSWYQQTPGQGLQFLFEYFSETQRNKGNFPGRFSGRQFSNSRSEMNVSTLELGDSALYLCASSLFAGFSYEQYFGPGTRLTVT.

This sequence joins TRBV4-2 and TRBJ2-7, with TRBD1 matching over 11 bases. The CDR3 length is 14 residues. J lost 4 bases, V lost 4 bases, and 3 bases had no gene match. Germline V lookup: CDR1 LGHNA, CDR2 YNFKEQ. The CDR3 coding sequence is TGTGCCAGCAGCCGGGGACAGGGGGTGTACGAGCAGTACTTC. It codes for CASSRGQGVYEQYF.

This clone occurred once. This chain uses TRBV9 with TRBJ2-2; 10 bases are shared with TRBD2. Germline values: CDR1 SGDLS, CDR2 YYNGEE. CDR3 length: 19 amino acids. J lost 4 bases, V lost 2 bases, and 14 bases had no gene match. CDR3 sequence reads: CASSVGTSVYEGPTGELFF. CDR3 DNA: TGTGCCAGCAGCGTCGGGACTAGCGTTTACGAGGGGCCCACCGGGGAGCTGTTTTTT.

This sequence joins TRBV5-4 and TRBJ2-7; TRBD2 is a possible D gene (6 bases). CDR1 and CDR2 (germline): SGHNT, YYREEE (reference sequence). Trimming stripped 5 bases from V and 3 bases from J, with 12 bases between. The CDR3 extends over 13 amino acids. DNA of the CDR3: TGTGCCAGCAGGACTATGGGGGGCTACGAGCAGTACTTC. This codes for CASRTMGGYEQYF.